Listed below are T cell receptor beta chains from one sample, sequenced in a study of cytomegalovirus exposure and HLA in healthy donors. Measured with immunoSEQ multiplex PCR; TCRdb has only the in-frame clones, and not every one. Of 190,000 or so clones listed, 80% to 85% are singletons. The specimen sequenced was PBMCs. These receptors came from a man in his fifties or sixties in good health and CMV-seronegative. Each CDR3 is given with its conserved first and last residue. Each record gives: clone size, J gene, V gene, D gene, CDR3 protein, CDR3 DNA. D genes are given only for firm matches. Clone size appears in some rows only: once, few, many, or a class for an expanded clone.

clone_size: NA; j_call: TRBJ2-7; v_call: TRBV2; d_call: TRBD1; cdr3_aa: CASSGQGVNDEQYF; cdr3_nt: TGTGCCAGCAGTGGACAGGGGGTTAACGACGAGCAGTACTTC
clone_size: NA; j_call: TRBJ2-6; v_call: TRBV7-9; d_call: NA; cdr3_aa: CASSPGLLSGANVLTF; cdr3_nt: TGTGCCAGCAGCCCCGGACTGCTCTCTGGGGCCAACGTCCTGACTTTC
clone_size: NA; j_call: TRBJ2-7; v_call: TRBV2; d_call: NA; cdr3_aa: CASKFNRVGEQYF; cdr3_nt: TGTGCCAGCAAATTTAACAGGGTCGGTGAGCAGTACTTC
clone_size: few; j_call: TRBJ1-1; v_call: TRBV6-1; d_call: NA; cdr3_aa: CASKSAPFEAEAFF; cdr3_nt: TGTGCCAGCAAGTCTGCCCCTTTCGAGGCTGAAGCTTTCTTT
clone_size: NA; j_call: TRBJ1-1; v_call: TRBV6-6; d_call: NA; cdr3_aa: CASTPTGGVEAFF; cdr3_nt: TGTGCCAGCACCCCTACGGGGGGGGTTGAAGCTTTCTTT
clone_size: NA; j_call: TRBJ2-3; v_call: TRBV5-1; d_call: TRBD2; cdr3_aa: CASSLGLAGRFTDTQYF; cdr3_nt: TGCGCCAGCAGCTTGGGGCTAGCGGGGCGTTTCACAGATACGCAGTATTTT
clone_size: NA; j_call: TRBJ2-1; v_call: TRBV4-2; d_call: NA; cdr3_aa: CASSRASGAPLNEQFF; cdr3_nt: TGTGCCAGCAGCCGGGCCAGCGGAGCCCCCCTCAATGAGCAGTTCTTC
clone_size: NA; j_call: TRBJ2-7; v_call: TRBV6-5; d_call: TRBD1; cdr3_aa: CASSPRTGSYEQYF; cdr3_nt: TGTGCCAGCAGCCCCCGGACAGGAAGCTACGAGCAGTACTTC
clone_size: NA; j_call: TRBJ2-2; v_call: TRBV7-3; d_call: NA; cdr3_aa: CASRRGDSFGELFF; cdr3_nt: TGTGCCAGCAGACGCGGGGACTCCTTCGGGGAGCTGTTTTTT
clone_size: NA; j_call: TRBJ2-1; v_call: TRBV11-2; d_call: NA; cdr3_aa: CASSIGAAGPYNEQFF; cdr3_nt: TGTGCCAGCAGCATAGGGGCTGCGGGACCATACAATGAGCAGTTCTTC
clone_size: few; j_call: TRBJ1-5; v_call: TRBV2; d_call: NA; cdr3_aa: CASSEEMGGNQPQHF; cdr3_nt: TGTGCCAGCAGTGAAGAGATGGGGGGGAATCAGCCCCAGCATTTT
clone_size: NA; j_call: TRBJ2-1; v_call: TRBV9; d_call: NA; cdr3_aa: CASSETGAGYNEQFF; cdr3_nt: TGTGCCAGCAGTGAAACAGGGGCGGGGTACAATGAGCAGTTCTTC
clone_size: NA; j_call: TRBJ1-1; v_call: TRBV7-3; d_call: NA; cdr3_aa: CASSLSPAGETEAFF; cdr3_nt: TGTGCCAGCAGCTTAAGCCCAGCAGGGGAGACTGAAGCTTTCTTT
clone_size: NA; j_call: TRBJ1-1; v_call: TRBV11-2; d_call: NA; cdr3_aa: CASKKQGLNTEAFF; cdr3_nt: TGTGCCAGCAAAAAACAGGGTTTGAACACTGAAGCTTTCTTT
clone_size: NA; j_call: TRBJ2-1; v_call: TRBV19; d_call: TRBD2; cdr3_aa: CASRNGLALLDEQFF; cdr3_nt: TGTGCCAGTAGGAATGGACTAGCACTTCTCGATGAGCAGTTCTTC
clone_size: NA; j_call: TRBJ1-2; v_call: TRBV28; d_call: TRBD1; cdr3_aa: CASSSYLTGVVGGYTF; cdr3_nt: TGTGCCAGCAGTTCCTATTTAACAGGGGTAGTTGGCGGCTACACCTTC
clone_size: NA; j_call: TRBJ1-4; v_call: TRBV4-1; d_call: NA; cdr3_aa: CASSPPGRGAANEKLFF; cdr3_nt: TGCGCCAGCAGCCCTCCTGGGAGGGGCGCGGCTAATGAAAAACTGTTTTTT
clone_size: NA; j_call: TRBJ2-5; v_call: TRBV9; d_call: TRBD1; cdr3_aa: CASSRRTGVQETQYF; cdr3_nt: TGTGCCAGCAGCAGACGGACAGGGGTCCAGGAGACCCAGTACTTC
clone_size: NA; j_call: TRBJ2-7; v_call: TRBV19; d_call: NA; cdr3_aa: CASSPGLSSYEQYF; cdr3_nt: TGTGCCAGTAGCCCGGGACTTAGCTCCTACGAGCAGTACTTC
clone_size: NA; j_call: TRBJ1-2; v_call: TRBV18; d_call: TRBD1; cdr3_aa: CASSPSNTGAYYGYTF; cdr3_nt: TGTGCCAGCTCACCATCCAACACAGGGGCCTACTATGGCTACACCTTC
clone_size: NA; j_call: TRBJ2-1; v_call: TRBV27; d_call: TRBD2; cdr3_aa: CASSLPTSGKDEQFF; cdr3_nt: TGTGCCAGCAGTTTACCGACTAGCGGGAAGGATGAGCAGTTCTTC
clone_size: NA; j_call: TRBJ2-1; v_call: TRBV4-3; d_call: NA; cdr3_aa: CASSQDRGSSYNEQFF; cdr3_nt: TGCGCCAGCAGCCAAGATCGAGGTAGCTCCTACAATGAGCAGTTCTTC
clone_size: NA; j_call: TRBJ2-7; v_call: TRBV5-1; d_call: TRBD1; cdr3_aa: CASTTGGSYEQYF; cdr3_nt: TGCGCCAGCACCACAGGGGGGTCCTACGAGCAGTACTTC